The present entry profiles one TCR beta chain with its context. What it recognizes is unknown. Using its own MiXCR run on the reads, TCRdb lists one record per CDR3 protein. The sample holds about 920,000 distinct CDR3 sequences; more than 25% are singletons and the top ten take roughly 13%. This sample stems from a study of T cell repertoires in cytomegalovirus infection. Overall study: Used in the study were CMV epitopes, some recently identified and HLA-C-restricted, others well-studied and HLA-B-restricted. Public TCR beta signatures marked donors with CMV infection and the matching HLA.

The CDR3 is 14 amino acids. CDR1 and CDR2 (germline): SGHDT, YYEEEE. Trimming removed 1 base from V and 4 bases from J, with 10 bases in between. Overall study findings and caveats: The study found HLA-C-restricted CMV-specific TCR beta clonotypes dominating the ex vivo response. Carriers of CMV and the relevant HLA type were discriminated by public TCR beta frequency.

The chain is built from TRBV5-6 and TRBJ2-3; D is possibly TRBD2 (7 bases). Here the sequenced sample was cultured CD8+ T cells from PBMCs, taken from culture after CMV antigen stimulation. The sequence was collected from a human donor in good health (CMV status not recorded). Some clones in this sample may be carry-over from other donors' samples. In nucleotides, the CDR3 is TGTGCCAGCAGCTTGACGGGGGGCTCAGATACGCAGTATTTT. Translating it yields CASSLTGGSDTQYF.